The text below deals with one TCR beta chain. This sample is drawn from a study of blood T cell repertoires in COVID-19. Across the whole study: The United States, Italy and Spain supplied acute and convalescent COVID-19 samples.

Original processing methods: Estimation of nucleated cell counts was performed using reference gene primer amplification. Sequencing used immunoSEQ multiplex PCR; TCRdb keeps in-frame clones, though not all of them. The V and J calls and the clone size are those of that table, but D and trimming were determined from the DNA. Of about 190,000 clones in the sample, about 88% were seen once. V shed 2 bases and J shed 3 bases, with 11 bases lying between them. The CDR3 totals 15 residues. CDR1 and CDR2 (germline): MDHEN, SYDVKM. The source is a man aged 25 to 40 with acute or convalescent COVID-19. The chain is built from TRBV28 and TRBJ1-5; D unclear. The source material was peripheral blood. The CDR3 DNA sequence: TGTGCCAGCAGTTTAACCCACCGGGTCAATCAGCCCCAGCATTTT. This gives the protein CASSLTHRVNQPQHF.